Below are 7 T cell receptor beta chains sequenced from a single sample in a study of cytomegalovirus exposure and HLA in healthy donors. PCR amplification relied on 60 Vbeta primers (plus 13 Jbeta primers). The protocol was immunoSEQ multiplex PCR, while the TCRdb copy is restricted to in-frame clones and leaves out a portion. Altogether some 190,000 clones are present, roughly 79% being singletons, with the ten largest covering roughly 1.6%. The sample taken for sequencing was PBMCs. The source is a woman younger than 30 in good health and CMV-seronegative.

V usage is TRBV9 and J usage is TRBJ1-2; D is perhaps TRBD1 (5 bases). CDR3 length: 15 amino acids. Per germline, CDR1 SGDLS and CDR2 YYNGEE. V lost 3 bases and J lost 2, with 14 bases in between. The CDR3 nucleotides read TGTGCCAGCAGCGCCCGACAGACCTCAAACTATGGCTACACCTTC. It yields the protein CASSARQTSNYGYTF.

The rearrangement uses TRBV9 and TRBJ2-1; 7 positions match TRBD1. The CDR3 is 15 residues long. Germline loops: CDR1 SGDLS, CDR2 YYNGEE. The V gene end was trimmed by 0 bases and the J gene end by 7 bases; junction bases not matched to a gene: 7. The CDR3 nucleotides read TGTGCCAGCAGCGTAGCTTTCGGGACAGCTAATGAGCAGTTCTTC. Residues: CASSVAFGTANEQFF.

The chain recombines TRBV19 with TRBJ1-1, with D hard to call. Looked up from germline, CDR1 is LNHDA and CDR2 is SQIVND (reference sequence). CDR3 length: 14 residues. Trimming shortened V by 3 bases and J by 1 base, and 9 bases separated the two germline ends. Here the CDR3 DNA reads TGTGCCAGTAGTATGCGGGGAACGAACACTGAAGCTTTCTTT. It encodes CASSMRGTNTEAFF.

The CDR3 protein is CASSQNTGGGTDTQYF. Here the CDR3 DNA reads TGCGCCAGCAGTCAAAATACGGGGGGGGGTACAGATACGCAGTATTTT. The chain recombines TRBV23-1 with TRBJ2-3, with TRBD2 identical over 8 bases. TRBV23-1 is reported as an ORF; its role is uncertain. The CDR3 runs 16 residues. Losses at the gene ends were 2 bases for V and 3 bases for J; bases not matched to a gene: 7.

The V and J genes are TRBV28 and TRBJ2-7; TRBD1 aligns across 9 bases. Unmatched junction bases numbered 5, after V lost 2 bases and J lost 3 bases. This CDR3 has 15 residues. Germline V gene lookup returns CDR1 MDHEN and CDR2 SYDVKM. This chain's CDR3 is CASSLSGTGFYEQYF. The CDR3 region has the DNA TGTGCCAGCAGTTTAAGCGGGACAGGGTTCTACGAGCAGTACTTC.

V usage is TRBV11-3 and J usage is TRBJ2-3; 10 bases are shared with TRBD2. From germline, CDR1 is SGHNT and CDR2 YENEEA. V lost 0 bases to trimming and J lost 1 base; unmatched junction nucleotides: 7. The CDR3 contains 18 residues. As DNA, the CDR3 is TGTGCCAGCAGCTTAGATTGGAAACTAGCGGGATGCACAGATACGCAGTATTTT. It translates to CASSLDWKLAGCTDTQYF.

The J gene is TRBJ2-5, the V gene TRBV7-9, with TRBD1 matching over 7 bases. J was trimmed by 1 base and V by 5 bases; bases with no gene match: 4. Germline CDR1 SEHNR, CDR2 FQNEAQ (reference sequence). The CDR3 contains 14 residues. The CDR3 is CASSDTGAQETQYF. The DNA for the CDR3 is TGTGCCAGCAGCGATACAGGGGCCCAAGAGACCCAGTACTTC.